A selection of T cell receptor beta chains follows, all from one sample in a study of T cell repertoires in cytomegalovirus infection. MiXCR, applied by TCRdb to the reads, yields one record per CDR3 protein. This sample yields 290,000 or so distinct CDR3 sequences, of which about 8.8% are seen a single time; less than 3% belongs to the top ten. Sequencing was done on a sample of PBMCs. Source of these receptors: a human donor in good health (CMV status not recorded). Some clones in this sample may be carry-over from other donors' samples. Both conserved end residues are part of each CDR3.

v_call cdr3_aa
TRBV7-9 CASSRASPSTDTQYF
TRBV20-1 CSASPRNSYNEQFF
TRBV5-6 CASSLTWTRNRDTQYF
TRBV7-2 CASSLGVRLAGSQETQYF
TRBV10-3 CAISDWGNRSYEQYF
TRBV5-5 CASSLDQGADTQYF
TRBV18 CASSPSGTASTGELFF
TRBV7-9 CASSLDGAANEKLFF
TRBV12-3/TRBV12-4 CASSLGQGIGYTF
TRBV6-2/TRBV6-3 CASSYEWGIEAFF
TRBV28 CASSLYRANTEAFF
TRBV12-3/TRBV12-4 CASSWHTMNTEAFF
TRBV12-3/TRBV12-4 CASSFAETAGGPETQYF
TRBV7-2 CASSLVHRVNTEAFF
TRBV7-9 CASSSSQGADTQYF
TRBV28 CASSPNRGTKKTQYF
TRBV28 CASSRTGVHNEQFF
TRBV29-1 CSVEKYSRGQETQYF
TRBV5-1 CASSLGLLSQGETKNIQYF
TRBV7-3 CASSPGSLRTEAFF
TRBV19 CASSPLQGASNQPQHF
TRBV6-2/TRBV6-3 CASSYGQGLGTEAFF
TRBV7-9 CASSPRARTDTQYF
TRBV18 CASSPRHNEQFF
TRBV7-2 CASSLVAPRLHF
TRBV7-9 CASTRLVTGRISGKLFF
TRBV18 CASSPSQGSYEQYF
TRBV10-3 CAIRELSGYTGELFF
TRBV25-1 CASSGPSGFTDTQYF
TRBV11-2 CASSLDAWGTEAFF
TRBV20-1 CSATKPFASISYNEQFF
TRBV7-2 CASSLVNPNYGYTF
TRBV29-1 CSVDGEDGELFF
TRBV27 CASSLAGQTSGANVLTF
TRBV20-1 CSATEVGYGYTF
TRBV25-1 CASSELWGGGYTF
TRBV12-3/TRBV12-4 CASSLGRSAQHF
TRBV6-5 CASSYSRGSGGYTF
TRBV18 CASSPTTRSSKGNTIYF
TRBV29-1 CSVQGYEQYF
TRBV2 CASHRSLGEKLFF
TRBV7-9 CASSSPGQGRDEQYF
TRBV6-2/TRBV6-3 CASSSTRGSYPPSTGAYEQFF
TRBV18 CASSPGQGAGTYNSPLHF
TRBV7-2 CASSLGRSAGYEQYF
TRBV4-2 CASSQEARRLAGGLSEQFF
TRBV19 CASRSTGRISALRMNTEAFF
TRBV20-1 CSAIFGGSMNTEAFF
TRBV20-1 CSPSSPSGGANEQFF
TRBV7-4 CASSLGQSPNFGYTF
TRBV2 CASPLGPGGTDTQYF
TRBV5-1 CASSLGGSYQETQYF
TRBV7-9 CASSFLRPNTGNTIYF
TRBV20-1 CSARPDVSQYF
TRBV12-5 CASGRTESHEQFF
TRBV20-1 CSARRDSGEQYF
TRBV14 CASSHWTVNTGELFF
TRBV20-1 CSASFGTDMNTEAFF
TRBV5-5 CASSQWTGENYGYTF
TRBV23-1 CAFRVPHDPEAFF